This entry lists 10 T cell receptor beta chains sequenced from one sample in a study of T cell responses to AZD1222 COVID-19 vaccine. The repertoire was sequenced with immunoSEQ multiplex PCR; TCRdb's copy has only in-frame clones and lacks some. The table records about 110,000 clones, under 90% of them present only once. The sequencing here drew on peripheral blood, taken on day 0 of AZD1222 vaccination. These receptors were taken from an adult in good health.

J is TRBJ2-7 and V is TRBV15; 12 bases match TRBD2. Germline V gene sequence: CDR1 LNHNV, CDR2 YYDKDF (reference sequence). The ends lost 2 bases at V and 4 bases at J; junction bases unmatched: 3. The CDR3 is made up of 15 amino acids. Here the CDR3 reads CATSRTGTSGYEQYF. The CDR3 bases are TGTGCCACCAGCAGAACCGGGACTAGCGGGTACGAGCAGTACTTC. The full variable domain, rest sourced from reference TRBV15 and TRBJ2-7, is DAMVIQNPRYQVTQFGKPVTLSCSQTLNHNVMYWYQQKSSQAPKLLFHYYDKDFNNEADTPDNFQSRRPNTSFCFLDIRSPGLGDTAMYLCATSRTGTSGYEQYFGPGTRLTVT.

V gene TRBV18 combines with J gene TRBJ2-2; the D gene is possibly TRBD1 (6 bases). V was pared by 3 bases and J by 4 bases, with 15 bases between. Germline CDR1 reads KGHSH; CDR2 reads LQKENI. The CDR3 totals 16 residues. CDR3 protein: CASSPSQGAVTGELFF. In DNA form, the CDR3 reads TGTGCCAGCTCACCTTCACAGGGAGCGGTCACCGGGGAGCTGTTTTTT. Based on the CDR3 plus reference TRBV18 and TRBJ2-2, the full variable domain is NAGVMQNPRHLVRRRGQEARLRCSPMKGHSHVYWYRQLPEEGLKFMVYLQKENIIDESGMPKERFSAEFPKEGPSILRIQQVVRGDSAAYFCASSPSQGAVTGELFFGEGSRLTVL.

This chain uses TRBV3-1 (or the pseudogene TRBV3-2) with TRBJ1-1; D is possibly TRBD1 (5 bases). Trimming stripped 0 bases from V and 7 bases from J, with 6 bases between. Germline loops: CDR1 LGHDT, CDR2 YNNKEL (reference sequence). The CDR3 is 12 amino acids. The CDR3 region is CASSQDGGEAFF. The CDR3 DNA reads TGTGCCAGCAGCCAAGATGGGGGTGAAGCTTTCTTT.

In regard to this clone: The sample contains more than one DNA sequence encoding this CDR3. CDR3 in amino acids: CASSYSSWGTYEQYF. CDR3 DNA: TGTGCCAGCAGTTACTCGTCATGGGGTACCTACGAGCAGTACTTC. This chain joins TRBV6-5 and TRBJ2-7; D gene ambiguous. The CDR3 has 15 residues. V lost 0 bases and J lost 2, with 11 bases in between. Germline V gene data show CDR1 as MNHEY and CDR2 as SVGAGI.

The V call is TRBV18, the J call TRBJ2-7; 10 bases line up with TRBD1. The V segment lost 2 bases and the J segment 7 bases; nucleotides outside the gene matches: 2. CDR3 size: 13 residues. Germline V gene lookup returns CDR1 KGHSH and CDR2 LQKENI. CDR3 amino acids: CASSPRTGGEQYF. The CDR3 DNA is TGTGCCAGCTCACCAAGGACAGGGGGGGAGCAGTACTTC.

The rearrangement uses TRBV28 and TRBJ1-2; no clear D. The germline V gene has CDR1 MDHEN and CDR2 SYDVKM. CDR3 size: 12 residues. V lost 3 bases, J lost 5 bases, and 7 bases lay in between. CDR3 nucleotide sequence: TGTGCCAGCAGTTTGTGGAGATATGGCTACACCTTC. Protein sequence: CASSLWRYGYTF.

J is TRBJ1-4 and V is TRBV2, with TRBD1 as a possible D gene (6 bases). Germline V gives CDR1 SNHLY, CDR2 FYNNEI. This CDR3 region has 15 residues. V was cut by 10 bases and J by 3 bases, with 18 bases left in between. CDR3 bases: TGTGCCACTACCGGGGGGACACGGCCTAATGAAAAACTGTTTTTT. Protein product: CATTGGTRPNEKLFF. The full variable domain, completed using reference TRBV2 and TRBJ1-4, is EPEVTQTPSHQVTQMGQEVILRCVPISNHLYFYWYRQILGQKVEFLVSFYNNEISEKSEIFDDQFSVERPDGSNFTLKIRSTKLEDSAMYFCATTGGTRPNEKLFFGSGTQLSVL.

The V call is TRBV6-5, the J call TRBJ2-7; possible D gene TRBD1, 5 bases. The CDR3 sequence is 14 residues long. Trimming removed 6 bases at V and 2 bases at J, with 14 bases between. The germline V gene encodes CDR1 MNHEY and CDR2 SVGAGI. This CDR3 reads CASSIKGVAYEQYF. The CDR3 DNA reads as TGTGCCAGCAGCATAAAAGGGGTGGCCTACGAGCAGTACTTC.

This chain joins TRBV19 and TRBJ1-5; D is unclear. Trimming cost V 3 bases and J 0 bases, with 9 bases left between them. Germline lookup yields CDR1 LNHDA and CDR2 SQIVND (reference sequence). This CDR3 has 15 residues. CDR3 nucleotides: TGTGCCAGTAGTATGGTTGCCAATAGCAATCAGCCCCAGCATTTT. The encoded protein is CASSMVANSNQPQHF. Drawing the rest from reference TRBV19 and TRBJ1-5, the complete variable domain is DGGITQSPKYLFRKEGQNVTLSCEQNLNHDAMYWYRQDPGQGLRLIYYSQIVNDFQKGDIAEGYSVSREKKESFPLTVTSAQKNPTAFYLCASSMVANSNQPQHFGDGTRLSIL.

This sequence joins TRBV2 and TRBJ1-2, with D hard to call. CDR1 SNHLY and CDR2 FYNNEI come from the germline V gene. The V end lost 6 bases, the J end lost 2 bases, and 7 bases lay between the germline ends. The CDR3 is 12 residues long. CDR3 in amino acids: CASSTENYGYTF. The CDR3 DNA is TGTGCCAGCAGCACGGAAAACTATGGCTACACCTTC.